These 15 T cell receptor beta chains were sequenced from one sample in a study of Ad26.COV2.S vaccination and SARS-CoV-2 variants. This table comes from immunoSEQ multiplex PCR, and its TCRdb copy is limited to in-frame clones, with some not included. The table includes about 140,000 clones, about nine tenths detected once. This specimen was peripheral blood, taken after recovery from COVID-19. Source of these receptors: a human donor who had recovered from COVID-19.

The DNA of the CDR3 is TGTGCCAGCAGCTTAGCGGGGGGGGCCCCCTACGAGCAGTACTTC. Translated: CASSLAGGAPYEQYF. This chain joins TRBV7-8 and TRBJ2-7; a possible D gene is TRBD2 (7 bases). Deletions cut 0 bases from V and 2 bases from J, with 11 bases between. Germline CDR1 reads SGHVS; CDR2 reads FQNEAQ. The CDR3 loop spans 15 amino acids.

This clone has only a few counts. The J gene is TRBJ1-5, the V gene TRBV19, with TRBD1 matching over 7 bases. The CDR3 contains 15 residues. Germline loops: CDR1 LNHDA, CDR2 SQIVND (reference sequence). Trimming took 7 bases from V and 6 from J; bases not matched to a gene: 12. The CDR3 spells CASNTGTETIQPQHF. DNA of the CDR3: TGTGCCAGTAATACCGGGACAGAAACTATTCAGCCCCAGCATTTT.

The CDR3: CASSKAGNNSPLHF. The CDR3 nucleotides read TGTGCCAGCAGCAAGGCGGGGAATAATTCACCCCTCCACTTT. The rearrangement joins TRBV5-4 to TRBJ1-6; D is unclear. Germline V gene sequence: CDR1 SGHNT, CDR2 YYREEE (reference sequence). The CDR3 consists of 14 residues. Trimming stripped 4 bases from V and 5 bases from J, with 10 bases between.

CDR3 loop: CASSPPGQGSDTQYF. Written as DNA, the CDR3 is TGCGCCAGCAGCCCGCCGGGACAGGGATCGGATACGCAGTATTTT. This rearrangement joins TRBV5-1 to TRBJ2-3; TRBD1 matches 9 bases. The CDR3 sequence is 15 residues long. V lost 4 bases to trimming and J lost 6 bases; unmatched junction nucleotides: 9. From germline, CDR1 is SGHRS and CDR2 YFSETQ.

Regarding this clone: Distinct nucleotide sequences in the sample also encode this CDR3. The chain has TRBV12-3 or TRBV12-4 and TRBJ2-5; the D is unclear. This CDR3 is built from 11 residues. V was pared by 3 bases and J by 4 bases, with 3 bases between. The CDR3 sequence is CASSFGETQYF. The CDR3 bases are TGTGCCAGCAGTTTCGGAGAGACCCAGTACTTC.

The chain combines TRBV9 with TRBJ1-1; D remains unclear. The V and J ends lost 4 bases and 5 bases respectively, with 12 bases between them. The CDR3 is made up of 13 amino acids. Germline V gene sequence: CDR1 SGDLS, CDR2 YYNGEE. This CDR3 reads CASSPLPRTEAFF. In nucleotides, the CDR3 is TGTGCCAGCAGCCCATTGCCCAGGACTGAAGCTTTCTTT.

The CDR3 DNA reads TGTGCCAGCAGCTTAGCTTCGGGACAGGGGGTGCACGGGGAGCTGTTTTTT. Translation: CASSLASGQGVHGELFF. The chain joins TRBV11-2 to TRBJ2-2; TRBD1 matches at 11 bases. The CDR3 has 17 residues. Germline CDR1 is SGHAT and CDR2 is FQNNGV. V shed 1 base and J 7 bases; nucleotides not matched to a gene: 8.

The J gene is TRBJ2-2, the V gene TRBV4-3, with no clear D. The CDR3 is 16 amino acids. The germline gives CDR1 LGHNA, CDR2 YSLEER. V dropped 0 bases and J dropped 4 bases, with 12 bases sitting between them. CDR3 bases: TGCGCCAGCAGCCAAGATGTGGGATTCGGCACCGGGGAGCTGTTTTTT. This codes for CASSQDVGFGTGELFF.

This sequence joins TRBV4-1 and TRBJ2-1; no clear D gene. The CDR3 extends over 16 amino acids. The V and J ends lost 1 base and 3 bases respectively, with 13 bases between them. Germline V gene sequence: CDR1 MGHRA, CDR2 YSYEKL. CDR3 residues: CASSQAARAIYNEQFF. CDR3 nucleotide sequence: TGCGCCAGCAGCCAAGCTGCTCGAGCCATCTACAATGAGCAGTTCTTC.

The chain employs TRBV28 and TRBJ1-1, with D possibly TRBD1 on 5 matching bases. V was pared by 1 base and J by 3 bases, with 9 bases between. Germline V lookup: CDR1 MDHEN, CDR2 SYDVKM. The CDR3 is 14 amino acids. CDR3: CASSLSGFDTEAFF. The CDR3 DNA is TGTGCCAGCAGTTTATCAGGGTTCGACACTGAAGCTTTCTTT.

The CDR3 nucleotides are TGCGCCAGCAGCTGGACAGGGGGAGATCCTGAAGCTTTCTTT. It encodes CASSWTGGDPEAFF. The chain uses TRBV10-2 and TRBJ1-1; TRBD1 matches at 10 bases. Germline CDR1 WSHSY, CDR2 SAAADI. The trim removed 6 bases at V and 6 bases at J, leaving 7 bases unmatched. The CDR3 loop spans 14 amino acids.

The CDR3 spells CASSDPGATDTQYF. The CDR3 nucleotides are TGCGCCAGCAGCGACCCCGGGGCGACAGATACGCAGTATTTT. This sequence joins TRBV5-1 and TRBJ2-3; D tentatively reads TRBD1 or TRBD2 (5 bases each). The CDR3 has 14 residues. Germline values: CDR1 SGHRS, CDR2 YFSETQ. Trimming took 4 bases from V and 3 from J, leaving 12 bases between them.

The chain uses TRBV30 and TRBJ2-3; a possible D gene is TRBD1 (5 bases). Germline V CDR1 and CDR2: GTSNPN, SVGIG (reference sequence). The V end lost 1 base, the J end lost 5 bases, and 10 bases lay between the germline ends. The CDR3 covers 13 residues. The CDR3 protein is CAWSARTGDTQYF. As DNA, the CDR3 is TGTGCCTGGAGTGCCCGCACAGGAGATACGCAGTATTTT.

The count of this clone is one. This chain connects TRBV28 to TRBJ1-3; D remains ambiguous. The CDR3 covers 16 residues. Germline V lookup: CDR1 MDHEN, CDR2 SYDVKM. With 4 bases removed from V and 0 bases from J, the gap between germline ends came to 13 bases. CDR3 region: CASSSPPTDSGNTIYF. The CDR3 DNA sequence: TGTGCCAGCAGTTCCCCCCCCACCGACTCTGGAAACACCATATATTTT. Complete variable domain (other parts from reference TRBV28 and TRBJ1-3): DVKVTQSSRYLVKRTGEKVFLECVQDMDHENMFWYRQDPGLGLRLIYFSYDVKMKEKGDIPEGYSVSREKKERFSLILESASTNQTSMYLCASSSPPTDSGNTIYFGEGSWLTVV.

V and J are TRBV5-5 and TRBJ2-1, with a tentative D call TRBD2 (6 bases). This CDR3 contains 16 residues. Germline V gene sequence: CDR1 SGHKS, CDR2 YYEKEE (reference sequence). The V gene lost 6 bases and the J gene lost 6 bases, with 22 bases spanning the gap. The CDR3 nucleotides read TGTGCCAGCACCACCCTTGGGCGGGGCAGGTTCAATGAGCAGTTCTTC. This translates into CASTTLGRGRFNEQFF.